The sequence of this T cell receptor (beta chain) was determined in a study of blood T cell repertoires in COVID-19. Background on the study: Acute-phase and convalescent COVID-19 samples originated in the United States, Italy and Spain.

Assay: immunoSEQ multiplex PCR; the TCRdb copy retains only in-frame clones and omits some. The sample has over 50,000 clones; about 78% are singletons. CDR1 and CDR2 (germline): SGHVS, FQNEAQ. V lost 7 bases and J lost 8; bases outside the gene matches: 14. The CDR3 extends over 15 amino acids. This receptor was taken from a man aged 80 or over with active or convalescent COVID-19. Sequencing was done on a sample of peripheral blood. This sequence joins TRBV7-8 and TRBJ2-3; the match to TRBD2 covers 8 bases. In nucleotides, the CDR3 is TGTGCCAGCACCGAAGACCAGCGGGGGAGTTTTACGCAGTATTTT. Amino acids: CASTEDQRGSFTQYF.